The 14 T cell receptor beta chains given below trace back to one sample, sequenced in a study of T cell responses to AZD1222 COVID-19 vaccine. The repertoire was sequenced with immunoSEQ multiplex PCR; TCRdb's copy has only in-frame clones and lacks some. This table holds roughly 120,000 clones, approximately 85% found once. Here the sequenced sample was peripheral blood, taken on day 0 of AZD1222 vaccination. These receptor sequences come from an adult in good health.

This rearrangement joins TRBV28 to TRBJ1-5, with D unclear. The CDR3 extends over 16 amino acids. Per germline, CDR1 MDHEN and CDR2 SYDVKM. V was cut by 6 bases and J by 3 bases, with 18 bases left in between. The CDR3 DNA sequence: TGTGCCAGCAGCCCGGTCTCCTTGGGCAACAATCAGCCCCAGCATTTT. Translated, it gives CASSPVSLGNNQPQHF.

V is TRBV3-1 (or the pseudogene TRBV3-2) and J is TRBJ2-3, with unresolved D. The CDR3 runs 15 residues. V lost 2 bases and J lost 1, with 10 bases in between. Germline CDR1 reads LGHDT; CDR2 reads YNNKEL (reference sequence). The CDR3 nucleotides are TGTGCCAGCAGCCAACGGCCTTTAGGCACAGATACGCAGTATTTT. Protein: CASSQRPLGTDTQYF.

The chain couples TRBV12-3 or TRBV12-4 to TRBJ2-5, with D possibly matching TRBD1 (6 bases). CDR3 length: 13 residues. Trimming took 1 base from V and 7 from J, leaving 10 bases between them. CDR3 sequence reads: CASSLEGDRTQYF. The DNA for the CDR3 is TGTGCCAGCAGTTTAGAGGGGGATAGGACCCAGTACTTC.

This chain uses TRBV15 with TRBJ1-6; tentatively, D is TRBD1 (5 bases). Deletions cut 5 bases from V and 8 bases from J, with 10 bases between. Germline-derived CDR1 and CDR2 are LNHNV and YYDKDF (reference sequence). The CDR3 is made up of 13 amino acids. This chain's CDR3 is CATSLGGDSPLHF. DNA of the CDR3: TGTGCCACCAGCCTGGGGGGTGATTCACCCCTCCACTTT.

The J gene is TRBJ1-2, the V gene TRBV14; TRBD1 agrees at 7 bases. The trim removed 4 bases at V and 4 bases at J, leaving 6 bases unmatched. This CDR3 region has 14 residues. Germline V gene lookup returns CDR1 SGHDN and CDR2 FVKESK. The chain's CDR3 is CASSLTTGTYGYTF. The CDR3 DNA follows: TGTGCCAGCAGCCTTACGACAGGGACCTATGGCTACACCTTC.

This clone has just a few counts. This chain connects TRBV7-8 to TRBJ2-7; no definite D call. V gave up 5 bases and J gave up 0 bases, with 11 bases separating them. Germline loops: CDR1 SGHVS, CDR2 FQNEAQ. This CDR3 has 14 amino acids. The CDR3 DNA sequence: TGTGCCAGCAGCGCAACAGCTCGCTCCTACGAGCAGTACTTC. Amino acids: CASSATARSYEQYF.

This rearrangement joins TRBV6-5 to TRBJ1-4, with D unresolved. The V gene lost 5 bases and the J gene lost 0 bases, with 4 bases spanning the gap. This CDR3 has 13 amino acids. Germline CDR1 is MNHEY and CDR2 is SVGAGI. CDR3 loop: CASSPATNEKLFF. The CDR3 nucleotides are TGTGCCAGCAGTCCAGCAACTAATGAAAAACTGTTTTTT.

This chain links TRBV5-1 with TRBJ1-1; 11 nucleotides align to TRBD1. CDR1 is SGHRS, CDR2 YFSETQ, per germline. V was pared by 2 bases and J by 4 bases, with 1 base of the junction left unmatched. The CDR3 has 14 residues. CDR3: CASSFGTGGTEAFF. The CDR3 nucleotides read TGCGCCAGCAGCTTTGGGACAGGGGGCACTGAAGCTTTCTTT.

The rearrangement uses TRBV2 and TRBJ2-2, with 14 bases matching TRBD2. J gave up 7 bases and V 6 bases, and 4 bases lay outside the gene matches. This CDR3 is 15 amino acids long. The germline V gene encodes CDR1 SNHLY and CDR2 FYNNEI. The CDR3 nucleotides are TGTGCCAGCAGAGGGACTAGCGGGAGAGTCGGGGAGCTGTTTTTT. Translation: CASRGTSGRVGELFF.

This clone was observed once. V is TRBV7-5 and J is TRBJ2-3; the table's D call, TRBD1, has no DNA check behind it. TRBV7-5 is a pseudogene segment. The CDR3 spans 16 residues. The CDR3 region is CARSSDSSLGTDTQYF. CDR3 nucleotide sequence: TGTGCCAGAAGCTCGGACAGCTCTCTGGGCACAGATACGCAGTATTTT.

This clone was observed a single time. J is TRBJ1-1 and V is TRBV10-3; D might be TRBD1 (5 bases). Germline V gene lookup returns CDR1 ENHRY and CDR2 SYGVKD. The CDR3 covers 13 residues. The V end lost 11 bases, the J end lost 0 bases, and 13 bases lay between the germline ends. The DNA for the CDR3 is TGTGCCTCCAGGGTGGAGATGAACACTGAAGCTTTCTTT. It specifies CASRVEMNTEAFF.

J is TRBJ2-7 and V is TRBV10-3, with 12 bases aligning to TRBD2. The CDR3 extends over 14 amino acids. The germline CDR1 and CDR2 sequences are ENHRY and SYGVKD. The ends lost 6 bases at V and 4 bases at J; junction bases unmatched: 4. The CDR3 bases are TGTGCCATCAGCTCCGGACTAGCGGGGTACGAGCAGTACTTC. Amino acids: CAISSGLAGYEQYF.

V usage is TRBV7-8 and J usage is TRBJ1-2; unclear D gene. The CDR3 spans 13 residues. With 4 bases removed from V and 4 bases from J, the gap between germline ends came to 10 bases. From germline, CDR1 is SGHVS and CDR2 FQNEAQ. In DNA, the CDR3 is TGTGCCAGCAGCTATGGAGACGGCTATGGCTACACCTTC. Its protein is CASSYGDGYGYTF.

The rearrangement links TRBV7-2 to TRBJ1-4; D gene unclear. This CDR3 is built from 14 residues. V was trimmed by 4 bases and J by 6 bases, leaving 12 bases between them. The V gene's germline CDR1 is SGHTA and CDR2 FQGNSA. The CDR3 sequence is CASSSRIRDEKLFF. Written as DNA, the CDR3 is TGTGCCAGCAGCTCGAGGATTAGGGATGAAAAACTGTTTTTT.